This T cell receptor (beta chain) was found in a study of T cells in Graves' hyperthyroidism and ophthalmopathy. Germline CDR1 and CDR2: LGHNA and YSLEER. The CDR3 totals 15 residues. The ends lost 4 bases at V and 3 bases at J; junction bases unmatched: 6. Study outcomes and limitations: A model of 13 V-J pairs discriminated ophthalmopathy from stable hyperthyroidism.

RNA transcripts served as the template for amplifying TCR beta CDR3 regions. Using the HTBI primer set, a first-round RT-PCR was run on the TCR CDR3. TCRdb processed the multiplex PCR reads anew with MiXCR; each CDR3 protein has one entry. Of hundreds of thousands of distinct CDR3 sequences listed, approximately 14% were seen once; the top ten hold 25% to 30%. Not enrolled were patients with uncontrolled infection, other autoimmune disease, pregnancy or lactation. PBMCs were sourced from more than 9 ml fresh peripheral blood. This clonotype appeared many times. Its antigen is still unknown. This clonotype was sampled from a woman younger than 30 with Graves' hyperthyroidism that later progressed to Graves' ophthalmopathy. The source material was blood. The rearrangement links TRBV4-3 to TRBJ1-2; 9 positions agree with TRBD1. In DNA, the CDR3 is TGCGCCAGCAGCCCCAGGACAGGGGATGACTATGGCTACACCTTC. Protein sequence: CASSPRTGDDYGYTF.